This T cell receptor beta chain was sequenced in a study of somatic mutations in cytotoxic T cells in rheumatoid arthritis. Background on the study: Sorted by flow to nearly 100% purity were some V beta antibody-stained T-cell populations, including V beta1+ cells sequenced for TCRB.

The CD4+ and CD8+ fractions came from positive magnetic bead selection and were purity-checked by flow cytometry. Authors' analysis steps: In patients, CD8+ clones bigger than 1% rarely had the same sequence as a published virus-specific TCRB. Some clones are missing from TCRdb's copy, which holds only in-frame ones; the method was immunoSEQ multiplex PCR. V and J calls plus clone size are reproduced from that table; the DNA served to infer D and trimming. The sample has about 10,000 clones, more than 70% seen once. On this clone itself: Antigen: not known.

Notes on the study in general: The study found that the largest CD8+ clone exceeded 20% of CD8+ cells in about an eighth of the roughly 65 patients.

The CDR3 is made up of 15 amino acids. V lost 2 bases, J lost 3 bases, and 13 bases lay in between. Germline V gene lookup returns CDR1 SNHLY and CDR2 FYNNEI. Material: CD8+ T cells sorted from blood. This chain connects TRBV2 to TRBJ2-5, with D perhaps matching TRBD1 or TRBD2 (5 bases each). The source is an adult with rheumatoid arthritis. CDR3 in amino acids: CASSEWGTGKETQYF. The CDR3 region has the DNA TGTGCCAGCAGTGAATGGGGGACGGGCAAAGAGACCCAGTACTTC.